These 14 T cell receptor beta chains were sequenced from one sample in a study of T-cell memory formation after mild COVID-19 (dated by TCRdb to the early 2020s). Libraries were made using 5' RACE. TCRdb lists the instrument as Illumina NovaSeq 6000. TCRdb reworked the public reads: Q25 trimming with fastp, MiXCR clone assembly, productive beta chains retained. Merged by CDR3 protein, the rows form single entries marked with the most common genes and DNA. The sample table holds about 250,000 distinct CDR3 sequences, of which less than 20% were seen once. The top ten hold 2.1% of the sample. Source material: PBMCs or a T cell subset sorted from them (not recorded which). Every receptor here comes from an adult woman who had mild COVID-19 (a few samples of this study predate the infection). The sample titles of this study are shuffled in the database, so cell type and time point are left out; the donor was told from shared clones.

This clonotype was detected only a few times. The rearrangement links TRBV7-2 to TRBJ2-5; 10 positions agree with TRBD2. Germline CDR1 is SGHTA and CDR2 is FQGNSA. The J segment lost 2 bases and the V segment lost 2 bases, leaving 5 bases of the junction unmatched. The CDR3 runs to 16 residues. The CDR3 here is CASSLTLAGAQETQYF. CDR3 bases: TGTGCCAGCAGCTTAACCCTAGCGGGGGCACAAGAGACCCAGTACTTC.

The table lists this clonotype with a few counts. The chain has TRBV20-1 and TRBJ1-2; possibly TRBD1 for D (6 bases). The germline V and J ends were trimmed by 2 bases and 4 bases, with 14 bases remaining between them. CDR1 DFQATT and CDR2 SNEGSKA come from the germline V gene (reference sequence). CDR3 length equals 14 residues. Here the CDR3 DNA reads TGCAGTGCTAGACCACAGGGAGATGGCTATGGCTACACCTTC. Residues: CSARPQGDGYGYTF.

This clonotype was seen only a few times. This rearrangement joins TRBV7-9 to TRBJ2-1, with 9 nucleotides matching TRBD2. CDR3 size: 19 residues. The trim removed 5 bases at V and 0 bases at J, leaving 14 bases unmatched. Germline values: CDR1 SEHNR, CDR2 FQNEAQ (reference sequence). DNA for the CDR3: TGTGCCAGCAGCCTCCGGACTAGCGCCCAGCTGGCCTCCTACAATGAGCAGTTCTTC. It encodes CASSLRTSAQLASYNEQFF.

This clonotype was observed a handful of times. The chain has TRBV2 and TRBJ2-3; D unclear. Germline lookup yields CDR1 SNHLY and CDR2 FYNNEI. The germline V and J ends were trimmed by 3 bases and 2 bases, with 9 bases remaining between them. The CDR3 extends over 14 amino acids. In DNA form, the CDR3 reads TGTGCCAGCAGTGACGGGCTATCCACAGATACGCAGTATTTT. It specifies CASSDGLSTDTQYF.

The chain carries TRBV20-1 and TRBJ1-1, with D possibly being TRBD1 (6 bases). The germline V gene encodes CDR1 DFQATT and CDR2 SNEGSKA (reference sequence). The CDR3 consists of 13 residues. With 5 bases removed from V and 4 bases from J, the gap between germline ends came to 14 bases. CDR3 in amino acids: CSAHRDKGTEAFF. The CDR3 DNA reads as TGCAGTGCTCACCGGGACAAGGGCACTGAAGCTTTCTTT.

The J gene is TRBJ1-1, the V gene TRBV5-1, with TRBD1 identical over 7 bases. Germline-derived CDR1 and CDR2 are SGHRS and YFSETQ. The CDR3 is 19 residues long. V shed 0 bases and J 4 bases; nucleotides not matched to a gene: 18. CDR3 loop: CASSLELSRGNSLATEAFF. Here the CDR3 DNA reads TGCGCCAGCAGCTTGGAACTGAGCAGGGGGAATAGTTTGGCCACTGAAGCTTTCTTT. Full variable domain (rest looked up from reference TRBV5-1 and TRBJ1-1): KAGVTQTPRYLIKTRGQQVTLSCSPISGHRSVSWYQQTPGQGLQFLFEYFSETQRNKGNFPGRFSGRQFSNSRSEMNVSTLELGDSALYLCASSLELSRGNSLATEAFFGQGTRLTVV.

The V gene is TRBV2, the J gene TRBJ1-4; D might be TRBD1 (6 bases). Germline-derived CDR1 and CDR2 are SNHLY and FYNNEI. CDR3 length: 14 amino acids. The V gene lost 5 bases and the J gene lost 7 bases, with 14 bases spanning the gap. The CDR3 DNA follows: TGTGCCAGCAGTCGGACAGAGGAAGGTGAAAAACTGTTTTTT. The encoded protein is CASSRTEEGEKLFF.

The table lists this clonotype with a few counts. The chain employs TRBV20-1 and TRBJ2-5; D is perhaps TRBD2 (6 bases). The germline gives CDR1 DFQATT, CDR2 SNEGSKA (reference sequence). V lost 0 bases to trimming and J lost 1 base, with 15 bases between them. The CDR3 has 16 amino acids. CDR3 sequence: CSARDAGGAFQETQYF. In DNA, the CDR3 is TGCAGTGCTAGAGATGCTGGCGGGGCGTTCCAAGAGACCCAGTACTTC.

This clonotype was observed a few times. The chain carries TRBV12-3 or TRBV12-4 and TRBJ1-5; 7 bases agree with TRBD1. CDR3 size: 15 residues. J gave up 2 bases and V 6 bases, and 7 bases lay outside the gene matches. The CDR3 reads CASRSRDSRNQPQHF. CDR3 coding DNA: TGTGCCAGCAGATCCCGGGACAGCCGCAATCAGCCCCAGCATTTT.

The chain has TRBV4-3 and TRBJ2-7; TRBD1 matches 8 bases. The CDR3 is made up of 15 amino acids. The V segment lost 0 bases and the J segment 7 bases; nucleotides outside the gene matches: 8. Germline values: CDR1 LGHNA, CDR2 YSLEER. The CDR3 region is CASSQEYTGGGEQYF. The CDR3 nucleotides are TGCGCCAGCAGCCAAGAATATACAGGGGGTGGAGAGCAGTACTTC.

There are many counts of this clonotype. The V call is TRBV12-3 or TRBV12-4, the J call TRBJ2-2; 8 bases agree with TRBD1. The CDR3 is made up of 15 amino acids. Trimming removed 5 bases from V and 4 bases from J; junction bases left unmatched: 6. In DNA, the CDR3 is TGTGCCAGCAGTCCAGGGGGCGGCGGCACCGGGGAGCTGTTTTTT. Its protein is CASSPGGGGTGELFF.

The DNA for the CDR3 is TGTGCCACCGAAGCGGGGGGGTCCTACAATGAGCAGTTCTTC. It encodes CATEAGGSYNEQFF. The gene calls are TRBV24-1 and TRBJ2-1, with 10 bases lining up with TRBD2. CDR3 length equals 14 residues. Germline V CDR1 and CDR2: KGHDR, SFDVKD. V dropped 9 bases and J dropped 1; count of bases not matched to a gene: 2.

Only a few counts were recorded for this clonotype. The chain employs TRBV7-9 and TRBJ1-2, with 8 bases aligning to TRBD1. The CDR3 covers 14 residues. Trimming at V came to 3 bases and at J to 6 bases, leaving 6 bases not matched to a gene. Germline CDR1 SEHNR, CDR2 FQNEAQ (reference sequence). The CDR3 is CASSLPGGANGYTF. DNA for the CDR3: TGTGCCAGCAGCTTGCCAGGGGGCGCGAATGGCTACACCTTC.

V is TRBV7-6 and J is TRBJ2-5; 10 bases align to TRBD2. This CDR3 has 15 residues. With 1 base clipped from V and 10 bases from J, the junction kept 9 bases outside the gene matches. The germline V gene has CDR1 SGHVS and CDR2 FNYEAQ. The CDR3 is CASSLGRPSGSNQYF. The CDR3 bases are TGTGCCAGCAGCTTAGGAAGGCCTAGCGGGAGTAACCAGTACTTC.